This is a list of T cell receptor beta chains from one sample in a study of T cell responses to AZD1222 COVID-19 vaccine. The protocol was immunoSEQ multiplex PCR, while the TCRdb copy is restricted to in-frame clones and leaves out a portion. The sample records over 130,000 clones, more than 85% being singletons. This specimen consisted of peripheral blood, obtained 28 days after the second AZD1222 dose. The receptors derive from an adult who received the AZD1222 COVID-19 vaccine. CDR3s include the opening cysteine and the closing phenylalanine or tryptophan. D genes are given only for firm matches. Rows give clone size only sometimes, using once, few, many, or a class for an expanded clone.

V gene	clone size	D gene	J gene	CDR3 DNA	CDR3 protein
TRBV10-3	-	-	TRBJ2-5	TGTGCCATCAGTGAGTCGTCAACTAGGGGCAAAGAGACCCAGTACTTC	CAISESSTRGKETQYF
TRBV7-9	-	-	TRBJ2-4	TGTGCCAGCAGCGAAGGACTGGCTATCAACATTCAGTACTTC	CASSEGLAINIQYF
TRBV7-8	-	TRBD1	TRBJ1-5	TGTGCCAGCAGCCCACCCCGACAGGGGGGCGATCAGCCCCAGCATTTT	CASSPPRQGGDQPQHF
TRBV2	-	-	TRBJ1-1	TGTGCCAGCAGTTCGGGTGAAGCTTTCTTT	CASSSGEAFF
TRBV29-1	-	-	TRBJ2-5	TGCAGCGTTGAAGTGAACACCGAAGAGACCCAGTACTTC	CSVEVNTEETQYF
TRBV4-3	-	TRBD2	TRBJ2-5	TGCGCCAGCAGCCTACAACTAGCGGGAGAGGAGACCCAGTACTTC	CASSLQLAGEETQYF
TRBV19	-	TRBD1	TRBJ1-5	TGTGCCAGTAATTTACAGGGGATTGGCAATCAGCCCCAGCATTTT	CASNLQGIGNQPQHF
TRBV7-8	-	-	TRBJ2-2	TGTGCCAGCACCATTCCGGGACACTCCACCGGGGAGCTGTTTTTT	CASTIPGHSTGELFF
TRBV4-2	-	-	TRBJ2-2	TGTGCCAGCAGCCCTCAAACAGGGATAACCGGGGAGCTGTTTTTT	CASSPQTGITGELFF
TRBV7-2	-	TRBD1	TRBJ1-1	TGTGCCAGCAGCTCGGACAGGATCACTGAAGCTTTCTTT	CASSSDRITEAFF
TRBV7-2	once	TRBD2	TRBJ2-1	TGTGCCAGCAGCTTACTATCCGGGACTAGCGCGCGCTCCTACAATGAGCAGTTCTTC	CASSLLSGTSARSYNEQFF
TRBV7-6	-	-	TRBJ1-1	TGTGCCAGCAGCTTACAGGGAGGAGAAGCTTTCTTT	CASSLQGGEAFF
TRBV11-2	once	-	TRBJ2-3	TGTGCCAGCAGCTTATCAAGCACAGATACGCAGTATTTT	CASSLSSTDTQYF
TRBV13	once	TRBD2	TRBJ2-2	TGTGCCAGCAGCCCACTAGCGGGAGAGGCCCCCGGGGAGCTGTTTTTT	CASSPLAGEAPGELFF
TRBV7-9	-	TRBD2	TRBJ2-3	TGTGCCAGCAGCCCAGGGTTGGGGGGGACAGATACGCAGTATTTT	CASSPGLGGTDTQYF
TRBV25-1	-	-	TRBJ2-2	TGTGCCAGCAGTGAATATAGGGATTTTACCGGGGAGCTGTTTTTT	CASSEYRDFTGELFF
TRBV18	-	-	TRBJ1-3	TGTGCCAGCTCACCCTACGCGACTGCTACCTCGGGAGGAAACACCATATATTTT	CASSPYATATSGGNTIYF
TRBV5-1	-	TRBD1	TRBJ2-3	TGCGCCAGCAGCCCGGGACAGGGTCGTTTAAATACGCAGTATTTT	CASSPGQGRLNTQYF
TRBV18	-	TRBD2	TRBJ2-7	TGTGCCAGCTCACCACCCTGGGAGCAGGGAGGGAAGTACTTC	CASSPPWEQGGKYF
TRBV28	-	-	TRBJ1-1	TGTGCCAGCAGTTTTATCCAGGCTATGACTGAAGCTTTCTTT	CASSFIQAMTEAFF
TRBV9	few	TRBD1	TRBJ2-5	TGTGCCAGCAGCGTGGAAACAGGGGGCGGAGAGACCCAGTACTTC	CASSVETGGGETQYF
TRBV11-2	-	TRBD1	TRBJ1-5	TGTGCCAGCAGCTCTCGACAGGGCGGTCAGCCCCAGCATTTT	CASSSRQGGQPQHF
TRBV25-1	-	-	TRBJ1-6	TGTGCCAGCAGTGAAGTCGGTGCTTCACCCCTCCACTTT	CASSEVGASPLHF
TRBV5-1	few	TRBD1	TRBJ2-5	TGCGCCAGCAGCGTGACAGGGGGCTCGCGGGAGACCCAGTACTTC	CASSVTGGSRETQYF
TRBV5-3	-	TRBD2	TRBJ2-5	TGTGCCAGAAGCTTGAAACCGGGACCCCCGGGGGGTGCCCAAGAGACCCAGTACTTC	CARSLKPGPPGGAQETQYF
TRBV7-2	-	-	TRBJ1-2	TGTGCCAGCAGCCGAATGACAGAACAGGGCTACACCTTC	CASSRMTEQGYTF
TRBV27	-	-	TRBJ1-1	TGTGCCAGCAGTTTTGGGTGGCAGGGTAACACTGAAGCTTTCTTT	CASSFGWQGNTEAFF
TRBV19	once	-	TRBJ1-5	TGTGCCAGTAGTATCCCGGGCCCCGCCTATAGCAATCAGCCCCAGCATTTT	CASSIPGPAYSNQPQHF
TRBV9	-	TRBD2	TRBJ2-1	TGTGCCAGCAGCGCGGGGGGACGGAATGAGCAGTTCTTC	CASSAGGRNEQFF